This is a list of T cell receptor beta chains from one sample in a study of blood T cell repertoires in COVID-19. Repertoires were generated with immunoSEQ multiplex PCR, while TCRdb's copy carries only in-frame clones and drops some. The data show about 67,000 clones, over 80% seen once. The sample consisted of peripheral blood. These receptors were collected from a human donor in a cohort sampled during active COVID-19. Each CDR3 is given with its conserved first and last residue. The order of the fields is CDR3 DNA, CDR3 protein, clone size, V gene, J gene, D gene. A D gene is named only where the DNA matches it firmly. Size values are once, few and many counts, or a class for expanded clones, and some rows have none.

TGCGCCAGCAGCTCCGGACAGGCCCAAGCTTTCTTT	CASSSGQAQAFF	.	TRBV5-1	TRBJ1-1	TRBD1
TGTGCCAGCAGCCCCCAAAGGCTAGCGGGGTCGCCCACCGGGGAGCTGTTTTTT	CASSPQRLAGSPTGELFF	.	TRBV7-3	TRBJ2-2	TRBD2
TGTGCCAGCAGCGCACAGAACACCGGGGAGCTGTTTTTT	CASSAQNTGELFF	.	TRBV28	TRBJ2-2	.
TGTGCCAGCAAGACACCAGGGATTGGCTATGGCTACACCTTC	CASKTPGIGYGYTF	.	TRBV28	TRBJ1-2	.
TGTGCCAGCAGCTACTCCAATCAGCCCCAGCATTTT	CASSYSNQPQHF	.	TRBV12-3/TRBV12-4	TRBJ1-5	.
TGTGCCAGCACCCAGGGGCGGAGCGGAAAGACCCAGTACTTC	CASTQGRSGKTQYF	.	TRBV28	TRBJ2-5	.
TGTGCCAGCTCCCAACCGGGACAGGTCACCGGGGAGCTGTTTTTT	CASSQPGQVTGELFF	.	TRBV10-3	TRBJ2-2	TRBD1
TGTGCCAGCTCACCACCGGGGCGAGATACGCAGTATTTT	CASSPPGRDTQYF	once	TRBV18	TRBJ2-3	.
TGTGCCAGCAGCTTAGGGCCAGGCATGAACACTGAAGCTTTCTTT	CASSLGPGMNTEAFF	.	TRBV11-3	TRBJ1-1	.
TGTGCCAGCAGCTCTATACAGGGTACCCGGGGTGAGCAGTTCTTC	CASSSIQGTRGEQFF	.	TRBV5-4	TRBJ2-1	.
TGTGCCTGGTCTCCCTCCGGGACAGGCGACAATCAGCCCCAGCATTTT	CAWSPSGTGDNQPQHF	once	TRBV30	TRBJ1-5	TRBD1
TGCGCCAGCAGTGAGGGGACAACTGAAAAACTGTTTTTT	CASSEGTTEKLFF	.	TRBV10-1	TRBJ1-4	.
TGTGCCAGTAGTATCCTAGGGGAATGGACTGAAGCTTTCTTT	CASSILGEWTEAFF	once	TRBV19	TRBJ1-1	.
TGTGCCATCCATTCCCGGACAGCTGGAAACACCATATATTTT	CAIHSRTAGNTIYF	.	TRBV28	TRBJ1-3	.
TGTGCCAGTAGTTCGCGGGGACGTAACTATGGCTACACCTTC	CASSSRGRNYGYTF	few	TRBV19	TRBJ1-2	.
TGCGCCAGCAGCCAAGATCGGACTAGCGGGGGCCTCACCGGGGAGCTGTTTTTT	CASSQDRTSGGLTGELFF	once	TRBV4-3	TRBJ2-2	TRBD2
TGTGCCACCAGCAGGACACTGGGGACAGGGGGCTCTGGGGCCAACGTCCTGACTTTC	CATSRTLGTGGSGANVLTF	few	TRBV15	TRBJ2-6	TRBD1
TGTGCCAGCAGCGTAGAAGCGCATGGGGAGCGGGGTGGCTACAATGAGCAGTTCTTC	CASSVEAHGERGGYNEQFF	.	TRBV9	TRBJ2-1	TRBD2
TGTGCCAGCAGCTTACCGGGACAGGGGGCGATAAGCTACACCTTC	CASSLPGQGAISYTF	.	TRBV5-4	TRBJ1-2	TRBD1
TGCGCCAGCAGCTTGGCGGCGGGGGGCCCGTATAGTGAGCAGTTCTTC	CASSLAAGGPYSEQFF	.	TRBV5-1	TRBJ2-1	TRBD2
TGTGCCAGCAGTAACCTCCGGGACAGCCTGGCGGATACGCAGTATTTT	CASSNLRDSLADTQYF	.	TRBV27	TRBJ2-3	TRBD1
TGTGCCAGCAGCTACGAAGACAGGGGAAGGACTGAAGCTTTCTTT	CASSYEDRGRTEAFF	.	TRBV11-3	TRBJ1-1	TRBD1
TGTGCCAGTAGCCCCCGGGAGACAACACCCCTCCACTTT	CASSPRETTPLHF	.	TRBV19	TRBJ1-6	.
TGTGCCAGCTCATTAGCGGGGGACCAAGAGACCCAGTACTTC	CASSLAGDQETQYF	.	TRBV18	TRBJ2-5	TRBD2
TGTGCCTGGAGTGCTACCAGGGGAAAGAATTCACCCCTCCACTTT	CAWSATRGKNSPLHF	.	TRBV30	TRBJ1-6	.
TGCGCCAGCAGCAGAACAGGGACTGGGGCCAACGTCCTGACTTTC	CASSRTGTGANVLTF	.	TRBV5-1	TRBJ2-6	.
TGCGCCAGCAGCTTGGGTGGGGGCCGGATCGAGCAGTACTTC	CASSLGGGRIEQYF	.	TRBV5-1	TRBJ2-7	.
TGTGCCAGCTCCCGAGCTAGCACAGATACGCAGTATTTT	CASSRASTDTQYF	.	TRBV2	TRBJ2-3	.
TGTGCCAGCCGCCCGACTAGCGGACTCCAAGAGACCCAGTACTTC	CASRPTSGLQETQYF	.	TRBV18	TRBJ2-5	TRBD2
TGTGCCAGCAGTGGACAGGGATTTTATAGGGCTTTCTTT	CASSGQGFYRAFF	.	TRBV28	TRBJ1-1	TRBD1
TGTGCCAGCAGCTTAGGAATGCTCCAGGGCAATGAGCAGTTCTTC	CASSLGMLQGNEQFF	.	TRBV7-9	TRBJ2-1	.
TGTGCCTGGACCCGTCTGTCAGGGTTGAGTGGAAACACCATATATTTT	CAWTRLSGLSGNTIYF	.	TRBV30	TRBJ1-3	.
TGTGCCAGCAGCTTGGAGGAGTACGAGCAGTACTTC	CASSLEEYEQYF	.	TRBV5-6	TRBJ2-7	.
TGTGCCAGCAGTCCAGGGGACGGCCTCTACGAGCAGTACTTC	CASSPGDGLYEQYF	.	TRBV27	TRBJ2-7	.
TGTGCCAGCAGCGTACAGGGGGCTTATGGCTACACCTTC	CASSVQGAYGYTF	.	TRBV2	TRBJ1-2	TRBD1
TGTGCCAGCAGCCCTCGCCCCGGACATCGGTGGGGAGCTTTCTTT	CASSPRPGHRWGAFF	once	TRBV14	TRBJ1-1	.
TGTGCCAGCAGCCGGTCCGGGGAGCTGTTTTTT	CASSRSGELFF	.	TRBV11-3	TRBJ2-2	.
TGTGCCAGGGAGACAGGAGCTTTCTTT	CARETGAFF	.	TRBV19	TRBJ1-1	.
TGTGCCAGTAGTATTGGTGGGCTCGGTGGCTACACCTTC	CASSIGGLGGYTF	.	TRBV19	TRBJ1-2	.
TGTGCCAGCAGCTTGGACAGCGGGGGGGCTAGCACAGATACGCAGTATTTT	CASSLDSGGASTDTQYF	.	TRBV11-3	TRBJ2-3	TRBD2
TGTGCCAGTAGTAAGGACAGTCGTTATGGCTACACCTTC	CASSKDSRYGYTF	.	TRBV19	TRBJ1-2	.
TGCGCCAGCAGCCCAGACAGAGGTTCGGCCTACGAGCAGTACTTC	CASSPDRGSAYEQYF	.	TRBV5-1	TRBJ2-7	.
TGTGCCACCAGCGGGGGGACAGGGTACGGGCAGTTCTTC	CATSGGTGYGQFF	.	TRBV15	TRBJ2-1	TRBD1
TGTGCCAGCAATCTACGACAGGCCTCCCAAGAGACCCAGTACTTC	CASNLRQASQETQYF	.	TRBV2	TRBJ2-5	.
TGCGCCAGCAGACTAGGGACACACTCTGGAAACACCATATATTTT	CASRLGTHSGNTIYF	.	TRBV5-1	TRBJ1-3	.
TGTGCCAGCAGCAACGACAGGATGAACACTGAAGCTTTCTTT	CASSNDRMNTEAFF	.	TRBV7-9	TRBJ1-1	.
TGCGCCAGCCCTAGGCTGGCTAATGAAAAACTGTTTTTT	CASPRLANEKLFF	.	TRBV5-1	TRBJ1-4	.
TGTGCCAGCAGCAGCATGGGACAGGGTCAAAATTCACCCCTCCACTTT	CASSSMGQGQNSPLHF	.	TRBV5-4	TRBJ1-6	TRBD1
TGTGCCAGCAGTGTGGGGACACAATATAATTCACCCCTCCACTTT	CASSVGTQYNSPLHF	few	TRBV27	TRBJ1-6	.
TGTGCCAGCAGTCCCTCGGTCGATAATTCACCCCTCCACTTT	CASSPSVDNSPLHF	.	TRBV2	TRBJ1-6	.
TGTGCCTGGAGTAGGGCAGGGTTAACGTCAGATACGCAGTATTTT	CAWSRAGLTSDTQYF	.	TRBV30	TRBJ2-3	.
TGCGCCAGCAGCCAAGATATGGGGGGTGGCTATGGCTACACCTTC	CASSQDMGGGYGYTF	medium-sized	TRBV4-3	TRBJ1-2	.
TGTGCCAGCTCACCACCACTATTGGGGAGCTCCTACGAGCAGTACTTC	CASSPPLLGSSYEQYF	once	TRBV18	TRBJ2-7	.
TGTGCCACCAGTGATGGCCCACAAGAGACCCAGTACTTC	CATSDGPQETQYF	.	TRBV24-1	TRBJ2-5	.
TGTGCCAGCATGCTAGCCCCCACTGAGCAGTTCTTC	CASMLAPTEQFF	once	TRBV7-9	TRBJ2-1	.
TGTGCCAGCAGCTTGGGACAGGGTCCAAGGGCTGGAAACACCATATATTTT	CASSLGQGPRAGNTIYF	.	TRBV11-2	TRBJ1-3	TRBD1
TGTGCCATCAGTGATGGACTAGTCTACGAGCAGTACTTC	CAISDGLVYEQYF	.	TRBV10-3	TRBJ2-7	TRBD2
TGTGCCAGCAGCTCAGGGGGCGGAAGCACAGATACGCAGTATTTT	CASSSGGGSTDTQYF	.	TRBV11-3	TRBJ2-3	TRBD1
TGTGCCAGCAGCGAAGGTCGGGGGGGTGGGAACAATGAGCAGTTCTTC	CASSEGRGGGNNEQFF	.	TRBV7-2	TRBJ2-1	TRBD2